The rows below give T cell receptor beta chains drawn from one sample of a study of cytomegalovirus exposure and HLA in healthy donors. Sequencing was performed with immunoSEQ multiplex PCR; in TCRdb, only in-frame clones are kept and a portion is missing. The table includes 250,000 to 350,000 clones, 85% to 90% detected once. The sample taken for sequencing was PBMCs. The receptors here all came from a woman aged 18-30 years in good health and CMV-seronegative. Each CDR3 is given with its conserved first and last residue. The order of the fields is V gene, J gene, D gene, clone size, CDR3 protein, CDR3 DNA. A D gene is named only where the DNA matches it firmly. Some rows mark clone size as missing; the rest say once, few, many or name a class of expanded clone.

>TRBV5-1|TRBJ1-2|.|few
CASSLSGVSYGYTF
TGCGCCAGCAGCTTGTCAGGGGTTAGCTATGGCTACACCTTC
>TRBV6-5|TRBJ1-2|TRBD1|.
CASSEGRGLGYTF
TGTGCCAGCAGTGAGGGCAGGGGGCTGGGCTACACCTTC
>TRBV21-1|TRBJ1-5|.|.
CASSKLASPGTGAWDQPQHF
TGTGCCAGCAGCAAACTCGCCTCCCCCGGGACAGGGGCCTGGGATCAGCCCCAGCATTTT
>TRBV7-9|TRBJ1-1|.|.
CASSLGTALNTEAFF
TGTGCCAGCAGCTTAGGGACAGCCCTAAACACTGAAGCTTTCTTT
>TRBV19|TRBJ1-2|.|.
CASSLYTSGYGYTF
TGTGCCAGTAGCTTATATACCTCCGGGTATGGCTACACCTTC
>TRBV25-1|TRBJ1-1|.|.
CASRPAGPNTEAFF
TGTGCCAGCCGGCCTGCGGGCCCGAACACTGAAGCTTTCTTT
>TRBV27|TRBJ2-3|.|.
CASTLTRGGPDTQYF
TGTGCCAGCACTCTGACGAGGGGGGGCCCGGATACGCAGTATTTT
>TRBV13|TRBJ2-3|TRBD1|.
CASSPLRGAKQGRTQYF
TGTGCCAGCAGCCCACTTAGAGGGGCAAAACAGGGGAGAACGCAGTATTTT
>TRBV4-2|TRBJ1-5|.|.
CASSQDSSDINQPQHF
TGTGCCAGCAGCCAAGATTCGTCCGACATAAATCAGCCCCAGCATTTT
>TRBV5-8|TRBJ2-1|.|.
CASILQGNEQFF
TGTGCCAGCATATTACAGGGCAATGAGCAGTTCTTC
>TRBV13|TRBJ1-4|.|.
CASSLLPEKLFF
TGTGCCAGCAGCTTACTCCCTGAAAAACTGTTTTTT
>TRBV29-1|TRBJ2-5|TRBD1|.
CSVEGQDPVRAIQETQYF
TGCAGCGTTGAGGGACAGGATCCTGTTCGGGCAATCCAAGAGACCCAGTACTTC
>TRBV9|TRBJ1-5|.|once
CASSAGMYQPQHF
TGTGCCAGCAGTGCCGGGATGTATCAGCCCCAGCATTTT
>TRBV5-6|TRBJ2-2|TRBD2|.
CASSWGGGTGELFF
TGTGCCAGCAGCTGGGGCGGGGGGACCGGGGAGCTGTTTTTT
>TRBV6-1|TRBJ1-1|.|.
CASNTGSSNTEAFF
TGTGCCAGCAACACAGGGAGCTCGAACACTGAAGCTTTCTTT
>TRBV28|TRBJ1-6|TRBD1|.
CASRTGTYNSPLHF
TGTGCCAGCAGGACAGGGACCTATAATTCACCCCTCCACTTT
>TRBV10-3|TRBJ1-1|TRBD1|.
CAIRPTGENTEAFF
TGTGCCATCAGACCTACAGGGGAGAACACTGAAGCTTTCTTT
>TRBV19|TRBJ2-2|TRBD1|.
CASSTPYRGLFF
TGTGCCAGTAGTACTCCCTACAGGGGGCTGTTTTTT
>TRBV19|TRBJ1-4|.|.
CAASRTEGGKLFF
TGTGCCGCTAGCCGGACAGAGGGTGGAAAACTGTTTTTT
>TRBV19|TRBJ1-5|TRBD1|.
CASSVSGTARNQPQHF
TGTGCCAGTAGTGTGTCCGGGACAGCTAGAAATCAGCCCCAGCATTTT
>TRBV19|TRBJ2-7|TRBD1|.
CASSMAAGGVYEQYF
TGTGCCAGTAGTATGGCGGCAGGGGGCGTTTACGAGCAGTACTTC
>TRBV2|TRBJ2-6|TRBD1|.
CASNMGQGLEVTF
TGTGCCAGCAACATGGGACAGGGGCTGGAAGTGACTTTC
>TRBV2|TRBJ2-1|TRBD1|.
CASRATGNNEQFF
TGTGCCAGCAGAGCGACAGGGAACAATGAGCAGTTCTTC
>TRBV6-1|TRBJ1-1|.|.
CASNEPPGYTEAFF
TGTGCCAGCAACGAACCTCCAGGGTACACTGAAGCTTTCTTT
>TRBV7-9|TRBJ2-7|TRBD1|.
CASSYNRGPYEQYF
TGTGCCAGCAGCTATAACAGGGGCCCCTACGAGCAGTACTTC
>TRBV19|TRBJ1-2|.|.
CASSMGPEYGYTF
TGTGCCAGTAGTATGGGCCCGGAATATGGCTACACCTTC
>TRBV23-1|TRBJ1-1|.|.
CASLFLKDKNTEAFF
TGCGCCAGCCTATTCCTGAAGGACAAGAACACTGAAGCTTTCTTT
>TRBV15|TRBJ2-5|.|.
CATSRDIQTNQETQYF
TGTGCCACCAGCAGAGATATACAAACCAACCAAGAGACCCAGTACTTC
>TRBV9|TRBJ1-2|.|.
CASSAHQGMYGYTF
TGTGCCAGCAGCGCTCATCAGGGGATGTATGGCTACACCTTC
>TRBV6-5|TRBJ2-7|TRBD1|.
CASRSTGTGDYEQYF
TGTGCCAGCAGGTCGACCGGGACAGGTGACTACGAGCAGTACTTC
>TRBV7-8|TRBJ2-2|.|.
CASSLGGANTGELFF
TGTGCCAGCAGCTTAGGGGGGGCGAACACCGGGGAGCTGTTTTTT
>TRBV6-1|TRBJ1-1|TRBD1|.
CASSEGQGLNTEAFF
TGTGCCAGCAGTGAGGGACAGGGTCTTAACACTGAAGCTTTCTTT
>TRBV6-5|TRBJ2-7|.|.
CASRARTGSYEQYF
TGTGCCAGCAGGGCCCGGACTGGCTCCTACGAGCAGTACTTC